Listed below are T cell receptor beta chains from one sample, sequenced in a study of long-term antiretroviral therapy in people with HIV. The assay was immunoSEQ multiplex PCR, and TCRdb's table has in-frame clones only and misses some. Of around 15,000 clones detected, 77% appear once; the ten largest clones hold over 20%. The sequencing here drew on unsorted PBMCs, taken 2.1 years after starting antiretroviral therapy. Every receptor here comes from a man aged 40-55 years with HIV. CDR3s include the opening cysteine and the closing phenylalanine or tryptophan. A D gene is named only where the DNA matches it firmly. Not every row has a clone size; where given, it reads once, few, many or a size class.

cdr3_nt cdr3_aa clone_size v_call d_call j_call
TGTGCCAGCAGCCTCGGACAGGGGAATCAGCCCCAGCATTTT CASSLGQGNQPQHF - TRBV7-2 TRBD1 TRBJ1-5
TGCAGCGTGGGTGACCTTCGCGGGGCCAAAAACATTCAGTACTTC CSVGDLRGAKNIQYF - TRBV29-1 - TRBJ2-4
TGTGCCAGCAGCCCCCAGGTGGGGAACACTGAAGCTTTCTTT CASSPQVGNTEAFF - TRBV7-2 - TRBJ1-1
TGTGCCAGCAGTTCAGGGCTGAACACTGAAGCTTTCTTT CASSSGLNTEAFF - TRBV6-1 - TRBJ1-1
TGTGCCAGCAGTTTACAGGGGGCCTATGGCTACACCTTC CASSLQGAYGYTF - TRBV6-5 TRBD1 TRBJ1-2
TGTGCCAGCAGCTTAGCGACAGGGCCTTACTACGAGCAGTACTTC CASSLATGPYYEQYF few TRBV7-8 TRBD1 TRBJ2-7
TGTGCCAGCAGCTCTAAGGCAGATACGCAGTATTTT CASSSKADTQYF - TRBV5-4 - TRBJ2-3
TGTGCCAGCAGTTCCCCCGGGACAGGGAACTATGGCTACACCTTC CASSSPGTGNYGYTF once TRBV27 TRBD1 TRBJ1-2
TGTGCCAGCAGCTTGAGACAGGGGTACTACGAGCAGTACTTC CASSLRQGYYEQYF once TRBV7-9 TRBD1 TRBJ2-7
TGTGCCAGCTCCCGGGGGGATTACGAGACCCAGTACTTC CASSRGDYETQYF - TRBV6-1 TRBD2 TRBJ2-5
TGTGCCTGGAGGGACGGTTACACTGAAGCTTTCTTT CAWRDGYTEAFF - TRBV30 - TRBJ1-1
TGTGCCAGCAGTGAAGGGGGCATTGCCAAAAACATTCAGTACTTC CASSEGGIAKNIQYF - TRBV2 - TRBJ2-4
TGCAGCGTTCTTCCCGGGGCAGGGACCTACGAGCAGTACTTC CSVLPGAGTYEQYF once TRBV29-1 - TRBJ2-7
TGTGCCTGGAGCCCGACAGGGAACACCGGGGAGCTGTTTTTT CAWSPTGNTGELFF few TRBV30 - TRBJ2-2
TGTGCCAGCAGCTCTCAAGGGTCTTTCACCTACGAGCAGTACTTC CASSSQGSFTYEQYF - TRBV7-9 - TRBJ2-7
TGTGCCAGCCGCGGGGGGGACCAAGAGACCCAGTACTTC CASRGGDQETQYF - TRBV7-8 TRBD2 TRBJ2-5
TGTGCCAGCAGTTACACTAGCGGAGCCTACAATGAGCAGTTCTTC CASSYTSGAYNEQFF - TRBV6-5 TRBD2 TRBJ2-1
TGTGCCAGCAGTTTATCCTTCGGGACCCTTGGAAACACCATATATTTT CASSLSFGTLGNTIYF medium-sized TRBV27 - TRBJ1-3
TGCAGCGTTGAAGATTTAGCTAGCGGGGGGGGGCAAGAGACCCAGTACTTC CSVEDLASGGGQETQYF - TRBV29-1 TRBD2 TRBJ2-5
TGTGCCATCAGCCTCGGGACAGCTTTCACCGGGGAGCTGTTTTTT CAISLGTAFTGELFF - TRBV10-3 TRBD1 TRBJ2-2
TGTGCCTGGTCCCGGGCAGGAGGCACAGATACGCAGTATTTT CAWSRAGGTDTQYF once TRBV30 - TRBJ2-3
TGTGCCAGCATACAGGATCCCTCCTACGAGCAGTACTTC CASIQDPSYEQYF - TRBV6-6 - TRBJ2-7
TGTGCCAGCAAGGATAGGTGGAACACTGAAGCTTTCTTT CASKDRWNTEAFF - TRBV2 - TRBJ1-1
TGTGCCAGCAGCGCCCCCGGAGGGGGAGATACTGAAGCTTTCTTT CASSAPGGGDTEAFF - TRBV9 - TRBJ1-1
TGTGCCAGCAGCTTTTACGGACAGGAAAAACTGTTTTTT CASSFYGQEKLFF - TRBV5-4 - TRBJ1-4
TGTGCCAGTAGTATAGTAGTCGGGAGGGGAATGAACACTGAAGCTTTCTTT CASSIVVGRGMNTEAFF - TRBV19 - TRBJ1-1
TGTGCCAGCAGCTTTGGGACAGTAGAGACCCAGTACTTC CASSFGTVETQYF - TRBV5-6 TRBD1 TRBJ2-5
TGCAGTGCTAGATCCGGATACGAGCAGTACTTC CSARSGYEQYF - TRBV20-1 - TRBJ2-7
TGTGCCAGTAGTATAGTTGGGGCCAATGAGCAGTTCTTC CASSIVGANEQFF - TRBV19 - TRBJ2-1
TGTGCCAGCAGCTTAGGAGGGGCTAACTATGGCTACACCTTC CASSLGGANYGYTF - TRBV11-2 - TRBJ1-2
TGTGCCTGGAGTGACCCCGGGACAGGGTTCTACGAGCAGTACTTC CAWSDPGTGFYEQYF once TRBV30 TRBD1 TRBJ2-7
TGTGCCAGCAGTTTCTCAGGGAATCAGCCCCAGCATTTT CASSFSGNQPQHF - TRBV27 - TRBJ1-5
TGTGCCAGCAGCGACTCGATCCAGGGGGCCAACTATGGCTACACCTTC CASSDSIQGANYGYTF few TRBV9 TRBD1 TRBJ1-2
TGTGCCAGCAGTGGAGGGACAACTGGAAACACCATATATTTT CASSGGTTGNTIYF once TRBV2 - TRBJ1-3
TGTGCCAGCAGTTCGGCGGGGGGGGCCTCCTACTATGGCTACACCTTC CASSSAGGASYYGYTF - TRBV27 - TRBJ1-2
TGTGCCAGCAGCCAAGAGGGTCGGGACGGTCGATATGGCTACACCTTC CASSQEGRDGRYGYTF - TRBV11-3 - TRBJ1-2
TGCGCCAGCAGCTTGGCCCCGGAGAGGAGGACAGGGAACACTGAAGCTTTCTTT CASSLAPERRTGNTEAFF - TRBV5-1 TRBD1 TRBJ1-1
TGTGCCAGCAGGACGGACGGTGCAACTAATGAAAAACTGTTTTTT CASRTDGATNEKLFF - TRBV2 - TRBJ1-4
TGCGCCAGCAGCTTTAGCGGGACAGGGATTAGCCCTGAAGCTTTCTTT CASSFSGTGISPEAFF - TRBV5-1 TRBD1 TRBJ1-1
TGCGCCAGCACGATTGGGGGGAGAAACCAAGAGACCCAGTACTTC CASTIGGRNQETQYF - TRBV5-1 - TRBJ2-5
TGTGCCAGCAAACTCTTGGAGGGGGAGCTGTTTTTT CASKLLEGELFF - TRBV28 - TRBJ2-2
TGTGCCAGCAGCTTAGACGGGACAGGGGGCCGGGATACGCAGTATTTT CASSLDGTGGRDTQYF - TRBV11-2 TRBD1 TRBJ2-3